This record concerns one T cell receptor (beta chain) sequence. Antigen specificity is unknown. This CDR3 comprises 14 residues. Looked up from germline, CDR1 is SGHRS and CDR2 is YFSETQ. V shed 2 bases, J shed 4 bases, and the junction held 5 bases outside the gene matches. These data originate in a study of T cell responses to AZD1222 COVID-19 vaccine. Here immunoSEQ multiplex PCR was the method, and the copy in TCRdb shows in-frame clones only, minus some. The data contain 120,000 to 150,000 clones, 80% to 95% of them singletons. Notes on the study in general: White British people made up most donors, females outnumbered males, and clonal diversity was possibly underestimated. Spike-specific TCR breadth and depth rose after two AZD1222 doses.

This chain joins TRBV5-1 and TRBJ1-2; 7 nucleotides match TRBD1. The source was peripheral blood, collected on day 0 of AZD1222 vaccination. The sequence derives from an adult in good health. CDR3 sequence: CASSFQGDSYGYTF. CDR3 DNA sequence: TGCGCCAGCAGCTTCCAGGGGGACTCCTATGGCTACACCTTC. Drawing the rest from reference TRBV5-1 and TRBJ1-2, the complete variable domain is KAGVTQTPRYLIKTRGQQVTLSCSPISGHRSVSWYQQTPGQGLQFLFEYFSETQRNKGNFPGRFSGRQFSNSRSEMNVSTLELGDSALYLCASSFQGDSYGYTFGSGTRLTVV.